One sample yielded the 3 T cell receptor beta chains listed below, sequenced in a study of CD8+ T cells in alopecia areata. The treatment was: oral pan-JAK inhibitor, 5-10 mg twice daily. Sequencing templates came from extracted RNA that was reverse transcribed into cDNA. Data came from immunoSEQ multiplex PCR; TCRdb stores just in-frame clones and leaves some out. The sample has about 90,000 clones, around 47% seen once; the top ten hold around 19%. Specimen: CD8+ T cells sorted from blood, collected at week 24, from a patient treated with tofacitinib. These TCRs come from a human donor with alopecia areata.

About this clone itself: Germline and junction disagree at one end, which may indicate a read error. The chain has TRBV4-1 and TRBJ2-3; TRBD2 agrees at 8 bases. In germline, CDR1 is MGHRA, CDR2 YSYEKL. CDR3 length: 14 amino acids. Written as DNA, the CDR3 is TGCGCCAGCAACCAACTAGCGGTTCTAGATACGCAGTATTTT. This translates into CASNQLAVLDTQYF.

The chain combines TRBV27 with TRBJ1-5; D not resolved. This CDR3 region has 14 residues. Per the germline V gene, CDR1 is MNHEY and CDR2 is SMNVEV (reference sequence). V was pared by 0 bases and J by 5 bases, with 8 bases between. Here the CDR3 DNA reads TGTGCCAGCAGTTTATCGGCTGCCCATCAGCCCCAGCATTTT. Translation: CASSLSAAHQPQHF.

This sequence joins TRBV15 and TRBJ2-3, with 13 bases fitting TRBD2. J was trimmed by 5 bases and V by 3 bases; bases with no gene match: 8. The CDR3 runs to 17 residues. Per the germline V gene, CDR1 is LNHNV and CDR2 is YYDKDF (reference sequence). The CDR3 region is CATSSPGLAGVGDTQYF. CDR3 sequence (DNA): TGTGCCACCAGCAGCCCCGGACTAGCGGGAGTGGGAGATACGCAGTATTTT. The full variable domain, rest sourced from reference TRBV15 and TRBJ2-3, is DAMVIQNPRYQVTQFGKPVTLSCSQTLNHNVMYWYQQKSSQAPKLLFHYYDKDFNNEADTPDNFQSRRPNTSFCFLDIRSPGLGDTAMYLCATSSPGLAGVGDTQYFGPGTRLTVL.